The 18 T cell receptor beta chains below all came from one sample that was sequenced in a study of monozygotic twins with cystic fibrosis. Here immunoSEQ multiplex PCR was the method, and the copy in TCRdb shows in-frame clones only, minus some. This repertoire shows 15,000 to 20,000 clones, roughly 89% found once; its top ten account for 1.6%. Material for sequencing was blood. The receptor set was obtained from a girl between 2 and 10 years old with cystic fibrosis.

The rearrangement uses TRBV10-2 and TRBJ1-2; D perhaps matches TRBD1 (6 bases). This CDR3 spans 13 amino acids. CDR1 is WSHSY, CDR2 SAAADI, per germline. The V and J ends lost 2 bases and 2 bases respectively, with 6 bases between them. The CDR3 spells CASSEDRNYGYTF. The CDR3 nucleotides are TGCGCCAGCAGTGAGGACAGGAACTATGGCTACACCTTC.

V is TRBV7-2 and J is TRBJ1-1; D is unclear. Per the germline V gene, CDR1 is SGHTA and CDR2 is FQGNSA. The CDR3 runs to 15 residues. Trimming took off 4 bases at V and 3 bases at J, with 15 bases between the two ends. The CDR3 region has the DNA TGTGCCAGCAGCTCCCGGCAGGCCCGAGACACTGAAGCTTTCTTT. Amino acid sequence: CASSSRQARDTEAFF.

The chain uses TRBV7-2 and TRBJ2-5; D is possibly TRBD2 (6 bases). This CDR3 comprises 14 residues. Germline CDR1 reads SGHTA; CDR2 reads FQGNSA. V was trimmed by 3 bases and J by 2 bases, leaving 10 bases between them. The CDR3 DNA sequence: TGTGCCAGCAGCTTGAGAAGCGGGCAAGAGACCCAGTACTTC. It translates to CASSLRSGQETQYF.

The chain recombines TRBV5-6 with TRBJ2-7; D is possibly TRBD2 (5 bases). Germline CDR1 SGHDT, CDR2 YYEEEE. The CDR3 is made up of 15 amino acids. Trimming shortened V by 0 bases and J by 3 bases, and 13 bases separated the two germline ends. CDR3 protein: CASSLAGRGLYEQYF. DNA for the CDR3: TGTGCCAGCAGCTTGGCGGGCAGAGGACTCTACGAGCAGTACTTC.

The genes are TRBV2 and TRBJ1-1, with D possibly being TRBD1 (6 bases). CDR3 length: 15 amino acids. Trimming took off 1 base at V and 5 bases at J, with 14 bases between the two ends. CDR1 is SNHLY, CDR2 FYNNEI, per germline. Here the CDR3 reads CASSEEGGHRTEAFF. CDR3 DNA sequence: TGTGCCAGCAGTGAAGAAGGGGGGCACAGGACTGAAGCTTTCTTT.

This clone was recorded only once. V gene TRBV7-4 combines with J gene TRBJ2-7, with D perhaps TRBD1 (6 bases). Germline V CDR1 and CDR2: SGHVT, SQSDAQ. The CDR3 is 14 residues long. With 5 bases removed from V and 2 bases from J, the gap between germline ends came to 13 bases. CDR3 amino acids: CASSPGQITYEQYF. The CDR3 coding sequence is TGTGCCAGCAGCCCCGGACAGATAACCTACGAGCAGTACTTC.

The rearrangement links TRBV7-8 to TRBJ2-5; TRBD2 matches at 7 bases. V trimming: 4 bases; J trimming: 5 bases; junction bases outside the gene matches: 10. The germline V gene has CDR1 SGHVS and CDR2 FQNEAQ. The CDR3 totals 15 residues. Here the CDR3 reads CASSSVAGVWETQYF. CDR3 DNA: TGTGCCAGCAGCTCCGTCGCGGGAGTATGGGAGACCCAGTACTTC.

The genes are TRBV29-1 and TRBJ1-1; D is unresolved. CDR3 size: 13 residues. The germline V gene encodes CDR1 SQVTM and CDR2 ANQGSEA. The V gene lost 4 bases and the J gene lost 4 bases, with 13 bases spanning the gap. CDR3 sequence: CSVARDFGTEAFF. The CDR3 nucleotides read TGCAGCGTTGCGAGGGATTTTGGCACTGAAGCTTTCTTT. Using reference TRBV29-1 and TRBJ1-1 for the parts outside the CDR3, the full variable domain is SAVISQKPSRDICQRGTSLTIQCQVDSQVTMMFWYRQQPGQSLTLIATANQGSEATYESGFVIDKFPISRPNLTFSTLTVSNMSPEDSSIYLCSVARDFGTEAFFGQGTRLTVV.

The genes are TRBV15 and TRBJ1-1; possibly TRBD1 for D (6 bases). This CDR3 region has 13 residues. The germline gives CDR1 LNHNV, CDR2 YYDKDF (reference sequence). V lost 7 bases to trimming and J lost 3 bases, with 12 bases between them. The CDR3, as DNA: TGTGCCACCACTGGACAGAGGTACACTGAAGCTTTCTTT. This sequence encodes CATTGQRYTEAFF.

The gene calls are TRBV28 and TRBJ2-7, with D perhaps TRBD1 (6 bases). The CDR3 length is 13 residues. Trimming stripped 3 bases from V and 2 bases from J, with 8 bases between. The V gene's germline CDR1 is MDHEN and CDR2 SYDVKM. The CDR3, as DNA: TGTGCCAGCAGTTTTAAGGGGGCCTACGAGCAGTACTTC. This encodes CASSFKGAYEQYF. Drawing the rest from reference TRBV28 and TRBJ2-7, the complete variable domain is DVKVTQSSRYLVKRTGEKVFLECVQDMDHENMFWYRQDPGLGLRLIYFSYDVKMKEKGDIPEGYSVSREKKERFSLILESASTNQTSMYLCASSFKGAYEQYFGPGTRLTVT.

The V and J genes are TRBV20-1 and TRBJ2-7, with D uncertain. The V end lost 0 bases, the J end lost 5 bases, and 5 bases lay between the germline ends. The CDR3 length is 11 residues. Germline V CDR1 and CDR2: DFQATT, SNEGSKA (reference sequence). The CDR3 spells CSAREDHEQYF. The CDR3 DNA reads as TGCAGTGCTAGAGAGGATCACGAGCAGTACTTC.

V is TRBV27 and J is TRBJ1-1; no clear D. Germline lookup yields CDR1 MNHEY and CDR2 SMNVEV (reference sequence). This CDR3 is 14 amino acids long. V was cut by 2 bases and J by 1 base, with 8 bases left in between. Here the CDR3 reads CASSLTHRNTEAFF. The CDR3 nucleotides are TGTGCCAGCAGTTTAACTCACCGGAACACTGAAGCTTTCTTT.

V and J are TRBV30 and TRBJ1-2; 9 bases map to TRBD1. V shed 0 bases and J 3 bases; nucleotides not matched to a gene: 5. The CDR3 spans 15 residues. Germline V gives CDR1 GTSNPN, CDR2 SVGIG (reference sequence). The CDR3 DNA sequence: TGTGCCTGGAGTGTACGACAGGGGGTTTACTATGGCTACACCTTC. It yields the protein CAWSVRQGVYYGYTF.

This chain uses TRBV6-1 with TRBJ1-1, with no clear D. V lost 7 bases to trimming and J lost 3 bases, with 15 bases between them. Germline CDR1 MNHNS, CDR2 SASEGT. The CDR3 is made up of 14 amino acids. Here the CDR3 DNA reads TGTGCCAGCACTGTCCACGGTGGGGACACTGAAGCTTTCTTT. The encoded protein is CASTVHGGDTEAFF.

This chain uses TRBV19 with TRBJ1-1, with no clear D. The ends were cut back, 7 bases at V and 1 base at J, with 16 bases in the middle. The CDR3 runs to 15 residues. CDR1 LNHDA and CDR2 SQIVND come from the germline V gene (reference sequence). CDR3 nucleotides: TGTGCCAGTATAAGGGATTATGGGAGGAACACTGAAGCTTTCTTT. This encodes CASIRDYGRNTEAFF.

V gene TRBV6-6 combines with J gene TRBJ1-1, with TRBD1 matching 7 bases. The CDR3 loop spans 12 amino acids. Germline-derived CDR1 and CDR2 are MNHNY and SVGAGI (reference sequence). Germline trimming cut 10 bases from V and 3 bases from J; bases unmatched to any gene: 5. For the CDR3, the DNA is TGTGCCACGAGACAGGGAGACACTGAAGCTTTCTTT. The encoded protein is CATRQGDTEAFF.

This CDR3 is CASSNYNEQFF. For the CDR3, the DNA is TGTGCCAGTAGTAACTACAATGAGCAGTTCTTC. The chain combines TRBV19 with TRBJ2-1, with no clear D. Germline V gene lookup returns CDR1 LNHDA and CDR2 SQIVND (reference sequence). The CDR3 sequence is 11 residues long. V was trimmed by 4 bases and J by 3 bases, leaving 1 base between them.

CDR3 DNA: TGTGCCATCAGTGAAGCAGGGTTCGAGCAGTACTTC. Encoded protein: CAISEAGFEQYF. The chain couples TRBV10-3 to TRBJ2-7, with D possibly being TRBD1 (5 bases). The CDR3 extends over 12 amino acids. V lost 3 bases and J 6 bases, leaving 9 bases between the germline ends. Germline V gene lookup returns CDR1 ENHRY and CDR2 SYGVKD.